This is a list of T cell receptor beta chains from one sample in a study of shared T cell receptors in the human thymus. Profiling relied on immunoSEQ multiplex PCR, and the TCRdb table lists in-frame clones only, not all of them. The table has about 660,000 clones, 80% to 90% seen once. The data were also submitted as part of a second study, on human thymus T cells.

The sample consisted of thymocytes. All receptors come from a boy younger than two with a congenital heart defect. CDR3s include the opening cysteine and the closing phenylalanine or tryptophan. Each record gives: V gene, J gene, CDR3 protein.

>TRBV5-3|TRBJ2-7
CARSRRSGRSHEQYF
>TRBV2|TRBJ2-7
CASRWTSGVSYEQYF
>TRBV6-5|TRBJ2-7
CASSYSGWDFRYEQYF
>TRBV6-5|TRBJ2-3
CASRRQGSTDTQYF
>TRBV7-3|TRBJ1-6
CASSLSPGLESPLHF
>TRBV6-5|TRBJ2-1
CASSYSRDRGINEQFF
>TRBV28|TRBJ2-2
CASSFGLAGISETGELFF
>TRBV2|TRBJ2-3
CASRRGYTDTQYF
>TRBV6-5|TRBJ2-2
CASRPGELNTGELFF
>TRBV5-1|TRBJ2-1
CASSGDSYRSYNEQFF
>TRBV28|TRBJ2-1
CASRWGLAQNNEQFF
>TRBV7-3|TRBJ1-1
CASSLKRNTEAFF
>TRBV29-1|TRBJ1-3
CSVVAGVGNTIYF
>TRBV27|TRBJ1-1
CASSSRQQGFTEAFF
>TRBV7-9|TRBJ1-2
CASSLYRGYGYTF
>TRBV27|TRBJ2-4
CASSPAKGPSDIQYF
>TRBV28|TRBJ2-7
CASSPTDRGWYEQYF
>TRBV11-3|TRBJ2-2
CASSSTGVHSTGELFF
>TRBV4-3|TRBJ2-1
CASSQVWDRGNEQFF
>TRBV28|TRBJ2-7
CASSYASTSEQYF
>TRBV5-1|TRBJ2-1
CASSLEKAGVSYNEQFF
>TRBV2|TRBJ1-1
CASSEVTGSTEAFF